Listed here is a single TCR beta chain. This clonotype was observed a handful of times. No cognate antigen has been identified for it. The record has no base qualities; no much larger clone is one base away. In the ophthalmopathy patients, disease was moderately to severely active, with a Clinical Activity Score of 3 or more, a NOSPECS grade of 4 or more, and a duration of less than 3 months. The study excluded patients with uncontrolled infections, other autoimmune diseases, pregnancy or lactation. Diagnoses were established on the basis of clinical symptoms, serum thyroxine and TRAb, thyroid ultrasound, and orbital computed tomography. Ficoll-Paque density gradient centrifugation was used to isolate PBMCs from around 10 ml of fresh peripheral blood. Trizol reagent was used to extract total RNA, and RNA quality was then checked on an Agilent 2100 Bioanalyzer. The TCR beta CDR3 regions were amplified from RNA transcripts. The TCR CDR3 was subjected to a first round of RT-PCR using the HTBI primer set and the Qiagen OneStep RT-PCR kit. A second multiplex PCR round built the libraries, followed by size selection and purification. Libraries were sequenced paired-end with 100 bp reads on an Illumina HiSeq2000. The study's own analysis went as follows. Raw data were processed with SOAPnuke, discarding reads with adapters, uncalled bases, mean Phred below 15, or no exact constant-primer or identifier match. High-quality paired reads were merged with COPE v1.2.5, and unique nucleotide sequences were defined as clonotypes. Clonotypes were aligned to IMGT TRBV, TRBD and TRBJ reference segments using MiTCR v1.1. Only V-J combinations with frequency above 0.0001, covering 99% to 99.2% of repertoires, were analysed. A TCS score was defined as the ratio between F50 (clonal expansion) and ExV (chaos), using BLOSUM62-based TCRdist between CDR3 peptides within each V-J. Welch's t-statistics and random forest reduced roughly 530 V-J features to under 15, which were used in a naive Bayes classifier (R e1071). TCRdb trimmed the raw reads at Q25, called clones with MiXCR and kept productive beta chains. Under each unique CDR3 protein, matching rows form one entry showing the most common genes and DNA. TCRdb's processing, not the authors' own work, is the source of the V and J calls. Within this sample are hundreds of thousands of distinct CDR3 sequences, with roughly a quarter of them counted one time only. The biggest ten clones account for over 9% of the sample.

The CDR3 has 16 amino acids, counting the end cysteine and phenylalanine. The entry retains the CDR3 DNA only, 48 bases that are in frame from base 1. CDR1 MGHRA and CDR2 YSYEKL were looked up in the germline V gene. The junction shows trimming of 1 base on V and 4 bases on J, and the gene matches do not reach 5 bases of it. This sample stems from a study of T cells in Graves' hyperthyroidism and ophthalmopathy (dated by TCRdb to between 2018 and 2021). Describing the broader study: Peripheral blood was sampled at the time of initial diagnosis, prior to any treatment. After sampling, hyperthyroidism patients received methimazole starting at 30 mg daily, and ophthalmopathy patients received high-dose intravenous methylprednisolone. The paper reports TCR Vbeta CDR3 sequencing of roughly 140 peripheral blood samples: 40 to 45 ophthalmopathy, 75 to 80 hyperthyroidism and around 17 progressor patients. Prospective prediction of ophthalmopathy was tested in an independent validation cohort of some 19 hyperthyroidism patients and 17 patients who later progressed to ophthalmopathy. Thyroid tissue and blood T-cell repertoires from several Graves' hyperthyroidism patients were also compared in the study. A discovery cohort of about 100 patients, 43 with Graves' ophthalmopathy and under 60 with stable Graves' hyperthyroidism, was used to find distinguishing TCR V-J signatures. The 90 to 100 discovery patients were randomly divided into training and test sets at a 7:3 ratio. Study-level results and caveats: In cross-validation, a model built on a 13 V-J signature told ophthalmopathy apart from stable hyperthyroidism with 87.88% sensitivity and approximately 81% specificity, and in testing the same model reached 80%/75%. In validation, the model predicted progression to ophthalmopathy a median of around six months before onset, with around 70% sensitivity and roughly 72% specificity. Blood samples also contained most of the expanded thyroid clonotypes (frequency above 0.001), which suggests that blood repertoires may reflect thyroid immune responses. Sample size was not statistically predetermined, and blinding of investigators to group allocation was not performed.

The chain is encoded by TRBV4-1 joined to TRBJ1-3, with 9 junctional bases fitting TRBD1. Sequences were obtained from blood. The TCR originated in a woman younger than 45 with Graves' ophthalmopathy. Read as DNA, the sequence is TGCGCCAGCAGCCAAGCGGACAGGGGATGGGGAAACACCATATATTTT. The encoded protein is CASSQADRGWGNTIYF.